The 18 T cell receptor beta chains in this list originate from one sample, sequenced in a study of T cells after yellow fever vaccination. TCRdb processed the 5' RACE reads anew with MiXCR; each CDR3 protein has one entry. Here the sample spans about 630,000 distinct CDR3 sequences, roughly an eighth being singletons. The sample consisted of PBMCs, taken on the day of the yellow fever booster vaccination. The source of these receptors is a man aged 30 to 45 who received the YFV17D yellow fever vaccine.

CDR3 nucleotide sequence: TGTGCCAGCAGCGTTCAGGGCTATGGCTACACCTTC. It is translated as CASSVQGYGYTF. The V gene is TRBV9, the J gene TRBJ1-2, with D maybe TRBD1 (5 bases). Germline V CDR1 and CDR2: SGDLS, YYNGEE. The CDR3 runs to 12 residues. V lost 2 bases and J lost 4, with 6 bases in between.

V gene TRBV6-1 combines with J gene TRBJ1-1; D is possibly TRBD1 (5 bases). The ends were cut back, 4 bases at V and 8 bases at J, with 17 bases in the middle. Germline V lookup: CDR1 MNHNS, CDR2 SASEGT. There are 14 residues in the CDR3. In DNA form, the CDR3 reads TGTGCCAGCAGTGTGATAAGGGGTGGGTCGGAAGCTTTCTTT. As protein: CASSVIRGGSEAFF.

The J gene is TRBJ2-7, the V gene TRBV27; D is perhaps TRBD1 or TRBD2 (6 bases each). The CDR3 contains 15 residues. Germline CDR1 is MNHEY and CDR2 is SMNVEV (reference sequence). The ends were cut back, 3 bases at V and 4 bases at J, with 16 bases in the middle. CDR3 loop: CASSLRGATQYEQYF. CDR3 coding DNA: TGTGCCAGCAGTTTGAGGGGGGCAACTCAATACGAGCAGTACTTC.

This chain uses TRBV18 with TRBJ2-7; 9 nucleotides agree with TRBD2. Losses at the gene ends were 2 bases for V and 3 bases for J; bases not matched to a gene: 5. Germline CDR1 KGHSH, CDR2 LQKENI. The CDR3 loop spans 15 amino acids. In DNA, the CDR3 is TGTGCCAGCTCACCAGAATTTAGCGGGAGCTACGAGCAGTACTTC. This gives the protein CASSPEFSGSYEQYF.

This clonotype was picked up many times. The V call is TRBV5-1, the J call TRBJ2-2; D not resolved. Germline values: CDR1 SGHRS, CDR2 YFSETQ. Trimming left V 4 bases short and J 4 bases short, with 8 bases between. The CDR3 is 13 residues long. CDR3 amino acids: CASSLWGTGELFF. The CDR3 DNA follows: TGCGCCAGCAGCCTATGGGGCACCGGGGAGCTGTTTTTT.

This clonotype was counted ten times or more. V usage is TRBV5-5 and J usage is TRBJ2-3; 8 bases fit TRBD2. Looked up from germline, CDR1 is SGHKS and CDR2 is YYEKEE (reference sequence). V shed 1 base and J 10 bases; nucleotides not matched to a gene: 5. The CDR3 has 13 residues. In DNA, the CDR3 is TGTGCCAGCAGCTTGAGTAGCGGGAAGGCGCAGTATTTT. It is translated as CASSLSSGKAQYF.

The chain carries TRBV5-1 and TRBJ2-2; D may be TRBD1 or TRBD2 (7 bases each). The CDR3 contains 16 residues. Deletions cut 4 bases from V and 5 bases from J, with 18 bases between. Germline CDR1 SGHRS, CDR2 YFSETQ. The CDR3 loop is CASSPWGGGATGELFF. In DNA, the CDR3 is TGCGCCAGCAGCCCATGGGGAGGGGGCGCTACCGGGGAGCTGTTTTTT.

The V gene is TRBV7-9, the J gene TRBJ1-4, with D possibly matching TRBD1 (5 bases). Germline V gene lookup returns CDR1 SEHNR and CDR2 FQNEAQ (reference sequence). The CDR3 has 15 amino acids. The ends were cut back, 5 bases at V and 4 bases at J, with 14 bases in the middle. This chain's CDR3 is CASSTSRQGNEKLFF. The CDR3 region has the DNA TGTGCCAGCAGCACCTCCCGGCAGGGTAATGAAAAACTGTTTTTT.

There are a few counts of this clonotype. V gene TRBV5-1 combines with J gene TRBJ2-7; 11 nucleotides match TRBD1. CDR1 and CDR2 from the germline V gene are SGHRS and YFSETQ. Trimming took 1 base from V and 6 from J; bases not matched to a gene: 6. This CDR3 spans 15 amino acids. The CDR3 here is CASSLYGTGGIEQYF. Here the CDR3 DNA reads TGCGCCAGCAGCTTGTACGGGACAGGGGGGATCGAGCAGTACTTC.

The V call is TRBV4-2, the J call TRBJ2-3, with D tentatively TRBD2 (6 bases). CDR3 length: 16 residues. Germline V CDR1 and CDR2: LGHNA, YNFKEQ. V lost 1 base to trimming and J lost 4 bases, with 15 bases between them. As DNA, the CDR3 is TGTGCCAGCAGCCAAGTCACGGGAGATAGGGCAGATACGCAGTATTTT. This codes for CASSQVTGDRADTQYF.

The chain carries TRBV7-2 and TRBJ2-2; 10 bases agree with TRBD1. The germline V gene encodes CDR1 SGHTA and CDR2 FQGNSA. CDR3 size: 15 residues. V lost 5 bases and J lost 4; bases outside the gene matches: 4. The CDR3 DNA is TGTGCCAGCAGCAGGGACAGGGGTAGCACCGGGGAGCTGTTTTTT. It encodes CASSRDRGSTGELFF.

This chain connects TRBV7-6 to TRBJ2-2; TRBD1 might be the D (6 bases). Trimming removed 2 bases from V and 8 bases from J, with 18 bases in between. The germline CDR1 and CDR2 sequences are SGHVS and FNYEAQ. There are 16 residues in the CDR3. CDR3 coding DNA: TGTGCCAGCAGCTTATCACAGGGAAAAATTTTTGGGGAGCTGTTTTTT. The encoded protein is CASSLSQGKIFGELFF. Looking up the rest from reference TRBV7-6 and TRBJ2-2 gives the full variable domain: GAGVSQSPRYKVTKRGQDVALRCDPISGHVSLYWYRQALGQGPEFLTYFNYEAQQDKSGLPNDRFSAERPEGSISTLTIQRTEQRDSAMYRCASSLSQGKIFGELFFGEGSRLTVL.

CDR3 bases: TGCAGTGCTAGAGCGTCGCAGGGACTAGCCACAGATACGCAGTATTTT. This gives the protein CSARASQGLATDTQYF. V is TRBV20-1 and J is TRBJ2-3; 9 nucleotides line up with TRBD2. Looked up from germline, CDR1 is DFQATT and CDR2 is SNEGSKA (reference sequence). After removal of 1 base from V and 2 bases from J, the junction contained 7 bases not matched to a gene. CDR3 size: 16 residues.

V and J are TRBV29-1 and TRBJ1-1; weak D call: TRBD1 (6 bases). The V and J ends lost 6 bases and 1 base respectively, with 12 bases between them. CDR1 and CDR2 (germline): SQVTM, ANQGSEA. CDR3 length equals 13 residues. This CDR3 is CSVGQGTNTEAFF. Written as DNA, the CDR3 is TGCAGCGTGGGTCAGGGGACGAACACTGAAGCTTTCTTT.

This clonotype came up a few times. The chain uses TRBV10-2 and TRBJ2-1, with D perhaps TRBD1 or TRBD2 (6 bases each). Germline V lookup: CDR1 WSHSY, CDR2 SAAADI. The CDR3 runs 11 residues. V was shortened by 6 bases and J by 11 bases, with 11 bases between the two germline ends. CDR3 region: CASRQGGKQFF. CDR3 nucleotide sequence: TGCGCCAGCAGACAAGGGGGGAAGCAGTTCTTC.

The chain is built from TRBV4-3 and TRBJ2-5, with D unclear. The CDR3 has 15 amino acids. Trimming removed 0 bases from V and 5 bases from J, with 13 bases in between. CDR1 LGHNA and CDR2 YSLEER come from the germline V gene. CDR3 sequence: CASSQDPGLGETQYF. DNA of the CDR3: TGCGCCAGCAGCCAAGATCCGGGCTTGGGGGAGACCCAGTACTTC.

This clonotype was seen more than once but under ten times. The chain combines TRBV19 with TRBJ2-3; D is unresolved. Germline V gene data show CDR1 as LNHDA and CDR2 as SQIVND (reference sequence). Trimming removed 7 bases at V and 0 bases at J, with 8 bases between. The CDR3 covers 13 residues. CDR3 bases: TGTGCCAGTATGAGGAGTAGCACAGATACGCAGTATTTT. Translating it yields CASMRSSTDTQYF.

Worth noting for this clonotype: The junction departs from germline at one end; a sequencing error may be responsible. This rearrangement joins TRBV7-2 to TRBJ2-1; 9 bases fit TRBD2. Germline V gene data show CDR1 as SGHTA and CDR2 as FQGNSA. The CDR3 is 15 residues long. The chain's CDR3 is CAGSLLAGAYNEQFF. The CDR3 DNA reads TGTGCCGGCAGCTTATTAGCGGGGGCCTACAATGAGCAGTTCTTC.